One sample yielded the 28 T cell receptor beta chains listed below, sequenced in a study of CD8+CD57+ T cells in acquired aplastic anemia. Previously, flow cytometry had revealed CD8+CD57+ cell expansion in the patients chosen for sequencing. Genomic DNA provided the template from which TCR beta VDJ and CDR3 profiles were obtained. Via MiXCR, TCRdb re-called the reads, giving one row per CDR3 protein. The table has under 200,000 distinct CDR3 sequences, around half seen once. Material: sorted CD4+, CD8+, or CD8+CD57+ T cells (not recorded which) from PBMCs. Source of these receptors: a human donor with aplastic anemia.

The V gene is TRBV10-3, the J gene TRBJ2-3; D is ambiguous. Per germline, CDR1 ENHRY and CDR2 SYGVKD. The CDR3 runs to 14 residues. V lost 2 bases, J lost 8 bases, and 14 bases lay in between. Here the CDR3 DNA reads TGTGCCATCAGTGAGCCGCGACTCGTTGGTACGCAGTATTTT. Protein: CAISEPRLVGTQYF.

This sequence joins TRBV9 and TRBJ2-2; TRBD2 aligns across 8 bases. J was trimmed by 2 bases and V by 0 bases; bases with no gene match: 3. Germline V lookup: CDR1 SGDLS, CDR2 YYNGEE. CDR3 length equals 16 residues. DNA for the CDR3: TGTGCCAGCAGCGTAGGGCTAGCGGGTAACACCGGGGAGCTGTTTTTT. Protein product: CASSVGLAGNTGELFF.

V is TRBV11-2 and J is TRBJ2-1; TRBD2 matches 11 bases. In germline, CDR1 is SGHAT, CDR2 FQNNGV. The CDR3 is 15 residues long. With V trimmed by 7 bases and J by 4 bases, 6 bases remained unmatched. The CDR3 loop is CASTLTSGTYNEQFF. The CDR3 nucleotides are TGTGCCAGCACCTTGACTAGCGGGACTTACAATGAGCAGTTCTTC.

This clonotype has ten or more counts. The rearrangement joins TRBV6-1 to TRBJ1-1, with a weak D call TRBD1 (5 bases). V was pared by 6 bases and J by 9 bases, with 8 bases between. The CDR3 consists of 10 residues. In germline, CDR1 is MNHNS, CDR2 SASEGT. The CDR3 DNA follows: TGTGCCAGCAGAGACAGACAAGCTTTCTTT. Translating gives CASRDRQAFF.

This clonotype was seen just once. This chain connects TRBV19 to TRBJ1-5; the D gene is possibly TRBD1 (5 bases). The CDR3 contains 15 residues. Germline values: CDR1 LNHDA, CDR2 SQIVND (reference sequence). V shed 9 bases and J shed 0 bases, with 15 bases lying between them. This chain's CDR3 is CASSPDRNSNQPQHF. In nucleotides, the CDR3 is TGTGCCAGCTCCCCCGACAGAAATAGCAATCAGCCCCAGCATTTT. Supplemented by reference TRBV19 and TRBJ1-5, the full variable domain reads DGGITQSPKYLFRKEGQNVTLSCEQNLNHDAMYWYRQDPGQGLRLIYYSQIVNDFQKGDIAEGYSVSREKKESFPLTVTSAQKNPTAFYLCASSPDRNSNQPQHFGDGTRLSIL.

Remarks on this clonotype: This may come from a read error, since a much larger clone is one base off. This rearrangement joins TRBV4-1 to TRBJ1-4, with D perhaps TRBD1 (5 bases). This CDR3 region has 15 residues. CDR1 MGHRA and CDR2 YSYEKL come from the germline V gene. V lost 1 base to trimming and J lost 10 bases, with 16 bases between them. The CDR3 sequence is CASSQAGAGDGKLFF. CDR3 in DNA: TGCGCCAGCAGCCAAGCCGGGGCGGGGGATGGAAAACTGTTTTTT.

In this sample, this clonotype turned up many times. The genes are TRBV6-2 or TRBV6-3 and TRBJ2-5; 9 bases are a match to TRBD1. Looked up from germline, CDR1 is MNHEY and CDR2 is SVGEGT. The CDR3 runs 17 residues. The trim removed 5 bases at V and 5 bases at J, leaving 15 bases unmatched. For the CDR3, the DNA is TGTGCCAGCAGTATGAATCCGGGACAGGGAGATCGGGAGACCCAGTACTTC. Translation gives CASSMNPGQGDRETQYF.

This clonotype was recorded at least ten times. This rearrangement joins TRBV29-1 to TRBJ1-3; 10 bases are a match to TRBD1. Germline CDR1 SQVTM, CDR2 ANQGSEA. V gave up 7 bases and J gave up 0 bases; unmatched junction bases: 3. The CDR3 sequence is 14 residues long. CDR3 amino acids: CSGTGGLSGNTIYF. In nucleotides, the CDR3 is TGCAGCGGGACAGGGGGTCTCTCTGGAAACACCATATATTTT.

The chain couples TRBV2 to TRBJ1-2; D ambiguous. Trimming removed 11 bases from V and 3 bases from J, with 10 bases in between. CDR3 length: 11 amino acids. Per germline, CDR1 SNHLY and CDR2 FYNNEI. CDR3 loop: CAGKPDYGYTF. CDR3 nucleotide sequence: TGTGCCGGCAAGCCGGACTATGGCTACACCTTC.

The count of this clonotype is one. The chain joins TRBV5-1 to TRBJ2-1; D gene ambiguous. The length of the CDR3 is 15 residues. Germline values: CDR1 SGHRS, CDR2 YFSETQ. V lost 7 bases and J lost 0, with 14 bases in between. CDR3 DNA sequence: TGCGCCAGCCCCTTCCCACTGTGCTCCTACAATGAGCAGTTCTTC. Protein: CASPFPLCSYNEQFF.

About this clonotype itself: The junction does not match germline at one end; this may be a read error. This sequence joins TRBV29-1 and TRBJ1-6, with D perhaps matching TRBD1 (5 bases). The V gene's germline CDR1 is SQVTM and CDR2 ANQGSEA. The CDR3 covers 16 residues. Here the CDR3 reads CSVGSAGGSYNSPLHF. CDR3 bases: TGCAGCGTAGGCTCGGCGGGGGGGTCCTACAATTCACCCCTCCACTTT. The full variable domain, rest sourced from reference TRBV29-1 and TRBJ1-6, is SAVISQKPSRDICQRGTSLTIQCQVDSQVTMMFWYRQQPGQSLTLIATANQGSEATYESGFVIDKFPISRPNLTFSTLTVSNMSPEDSSIYLCSVGSAGGSYNSPLHFGNGTRLTVT.

The chain employs TRBV2 and TRBJ1-2; D ambiguous. CDR1 is SNHLY, CDR2 FYNNEI, per germline. Trimming cost V 8 bases and J 2 bases, with 12 bases left between them. This CDR3 spans 13 amino acids. CDR3 in DNA: TGTGCCAGCTCACCAAAGGGAAACTATGGCTACACCTTC. This codes for CASSPKGNYGYTF.

This clonotype was counted between two and nine times. CDR3 bases: TGTGCCACCAGCGCAGGGTATGGCTACACCTTC. Translation: CATSAGYGYTF. The chain uses TRBV24-1 and TRBJ1-2, with a possible D match to TRBD1 (5 bases). Trimming removed 7 bases from V and 5 bases from J, with 7 bases in between. CDR3 length: 11 amino acids. Germline CDR1 KGHDR, CDR2 SFDVKD.

Ten or more counts support this clonotype. The chain recombines TRBV5-1 with TRBJ2-2, with D perhaps matching TRBD1 (5 bases). CDR3 length: 15 amino acids. V gave up 4 bases and J gave up 2 bases, with 12 bases separating them. The germline V gene encodes CDR1 SGHRS and CDR2 YFSETQ. The CDR3 DNA reads TGCGCCAGCAGCATTCAGGGTTCAAACACCGGGGAGCTGTTTTTT. The encoded protein is CASSIQGSNTGELFF.

The gene calls are TRBV24-1 and TRBJ1-5; D perhaps matches TRBD1 (6 bases). Germline loops: CDR1 KGHDR, CDR2 SFDVKD. The CDR3 totals 15 residues. V dropped 7 bases and J dropped 0 bases, with 12 bases sitting between them. Here the CDR3 DNA reads TGTGCCACCAGCGCAGGGGCCTATAGCAATCAGCCCCAGCATTTT. This translates into CATSAGAYSNQPQHF.

This clonotype was seen many times. The genes are TRBV4-3 and TRBJ2-3, with D perhaps matching TRBD2 (6 bases). V lost 0 bases and J 0 bases, leaving 10 bases between the germline ends. The CDR3 consists of 16 residues. Germline V CDR1 and CDR2: LGHNA, YSLEER. The CDR3 reads CASSQDRLESTDTQYF. The CDR3 nucleotides read TGCGCCAGCAGCCAAGATCGACTAGAAAGCACAGATACGCAGTATTTT.

Note on this clonotype: Because the CDR3 is missing its conserved closing phenylalanine or tryptophan, this is likely a read error. The rearrangement uses TRBV7-3 and TRBJ2-2; 12 nucleotides match TRBD2. Germline V lookup: CDR1 SGHTA, CDR2 FQGTGA. The CDR3 is 18 residues long. CDR3 nucleotides: TGTGCCAGCAGCTTAATAGGGCTAGCGGGAGGGACCACCGGGGGGCTGTTTTCT. Its translation is CASSLIGLAGGTTGGLFS.

The chain joins TRBV10-3 to TRBJ1-1; 11 positions match TRBD1. The V segment lost 0 bases and the J segment 1 base; nucleotides outside the gene matches: 1. Per germline, CDR1 ENHRY and CDR2 SYGVKD. CDR3 length: 16 amino acids. The CDR3 spells CAISESGTGGNTEAFF. CDR3 DNA: TGTGCCATCAGTGAGTCCGGGACAGGGGGGAACACTGAAGCTTTCTTT.

The sample holds many counts of this clonotype. This chain connects TRBV7-2 to TRBJ2-1; TRBD1 aligns across 9 bases. The CDR3 consists of 14 residues. The V and J ends lost 5 bases and 8 bases, in that order; junction bases with no gene match: 7. Looked up from germline, CDR1 is SGHTA and CDR2 is FQGNSA. The CDR3 spells CASSKQGASDEQFF. The CDR3 DNA reads as TGTGCCAGCAGCAAACAGGGGGCTTCTGATGAGCAGTTCTTC.

The chain has TRBV2 and TRBJ1-1, with a weak D call TRBD1 (6 bases). CDR3 length equals 14 residues. Trimming took 7 bases from V and 7 from J, leaving 19 bases between them. From germline, CDR1 is SNHLY and CDR2 FYNNEI. The CDR3 DNA is TGTGCCAGCACGGAAGGCAGGGGACCTAATGAAGCTTTCTTT. Translated, it gives CASTEGRGPNEAFF.

V gene TRBV27 combines with J gene TRBJ1-5; no clear D gene. Germline CDR1 MNHEY, CDR2 SMNVEV (reference sequence). The CDR3 loop spans 15 amino acids. The V end was cut by 2 bases, the J end by 4 bases, with 12 bases between. This chain's CDR3 is CASSLSRQRNQPQHF. In DNA form, the CDR3 reads TGTGCCAGCAGTTTAAGCCGGCAGAGGAATCAGCCCCAGCATTTT.

As regards this clonotype: The junction and the germline gene differ at one end; a read error may be behind it. The V call is TRBV7-8, the J call TRBJ2-5, with D possibly matching TRBD1 (5 bases). Germline values: CDR1 SGHVS, CDR2 FQNEAQ. This CDR3 spans 14 amino acids. DNA of the CDR3: TGTGCCAGCGGCTTGCGCAGGGCCGGGGAGACCCAGTACTTC. Translating gives CASGLRRAGETQYF.

Ten or more counts support this clonotype. The rearrangement uses TRBV9 and TRBJ2-5; D uncertain. The V end lost 3 bases, the J end lost 1 base, and 7 bases lay between the germline ends. Looked up from germline, CDR1 is SGDLS and CDR2 is YYNGEE. The CDR3 covers 13 residues. CDR3: CASSAGIQETQYF. The CDR3 region has the DNA TGTGCCAGCAGCGCCGGCATCCAAGAGACCCAGTACTTC.

This chain connects TRBV12-3 or TRBV12-4 to TRBJ2-7, with 10 positions matching TRBD1. V was clipped by 6 bases and J by 2 bases; unmatched bases: 4. The CDR3 sequence is 14 residues long. CDR3 region: CASRIGQGAYEQYV. The CDR3 nucleotides read TGTGCCAGCAGAATTGGACAGGGGGCCTACGAGCAGTACGTC.

Remarks on this clonotype: A much larger clone lies a single base off, so this may be a read error. The chain joins TRBV6-2 or TRBV6-3 to TRBJ2-7, with D perhaps given as TRBD1 or TRBD2 (5 bases each). The CDR3 is made up of 15 amino acids. Germline lookup yields CDR1 MNHEY and CDR2 SVGEGT. The ends were cut back, 7 bases at V and 0 bases at J, with 16 bases in the middle. The CDR3 sequence is CASKRDGESSYEQYF. The CDR3 DNA reads as TGTGCCAGCAAACGGGACGGAGAAAGCTCCTACGAGCAGTACTTC.

This clonotype has ten or more counts. The rearrangement uses TRBV12-3 or TRBV12-4 and TRBJ2-1, with 10 bases fitting TRBD2. This CDR3 has 15 amino acids. Germline trimming cut 6 bases from V and 1 base from J; bases unmatched to any gene: 3. DNA for the CDR3: TGTGCCAGCAGCCCGACTAGCGGGTCCTACAATGAGCAGTTCTTC. It codes for CASSPTSGSYNEQFF.

This clonotype was detected ten times or more. This chain uses TRBV9 with TRBJ1-6; TRBD1 matches at 8 bases. Germline values: CDR1 SGDLS, CDR2 YYNGEE. CDR3 length equals 15 residues. Trimming cost V 3 bases and J 7 bases; bases outside gene matches: 6. The CDR3: CASSAGGQENSPLHF. The CDR3 DNA reads as TGTGCCAGCAGCGCCGGGGGACAGGAAAATTCACCCCTCCACTTT. The whole variable domain, remainder taken from reference TRBV9 and TRBJ1-6, is DSGVTQTPKHLITATGQRVTLRCSPRSGDLSVYWYQQSLDQGLQFLIQYYNGEERAKGNILERFSAQQFPDLHSELNLSSLELGDSALYFCASSAGGQENSPLHFGNGTRLTVT.

This clonotype was recorded once. The chain is built from TRBV25-1 and TRBJ1-5, with D perhaps TRBD1 (5 bases). CDR1 MGHDK and CDR2 SYGVNS come from the germline V gene. The CDR3 loop spans 13 amino acids. Trimming cost V 7 bases and J 9 bases, with 16 bases left between them. As DNA, the CDR3 is TGTGCCAGCACTCGTGGGGGGGACTGGCCCCAGCATTTT. Translation gives CASTRGGDWPQHF.